Below, 23 T cell receptor beta chains from the same sample are listed, as sequenced in a study of blood T cell repertoires in COVID-19. Sequencing used immunoSEQ multiplex PCR; TCRdb keeps in-frame clones, though not all of them. The sample lists roughly 63,000 clones, approximately 79% occurring once. Sequencing was performed on peripheral blood. Receptor source: a human donor in a cohort sampled during active COVID-19.

The rearrangement links TRBV10-3 to TRBJ1-1, with 10 bases matching TRBD1. CDR1 is ENHRY, CDR2 SYGVKD, per germline. The length of the CDR3 is 17 residues. J gave up 1 base and V 6 bases, and 11 bases lay outside the gene matches. DNA for the CDR3: TGTGCCATCAGCCCGGGACAGGGGTTGAAAAAGAACACTGAAGCTTTCTTT. Protein sequence: CAISPGQGLKKNTEAFF.

This clone was counted once. One junction end does not reproduce the germline sequence, and a read error may be involved. Other nucleotide sequences from this sample produce the same CDR3. The CDR3 region has the DNA TGTGCCAGCAGCTCCACGCGGGGAGGCATGAGCTCCTATAATTCACCCCTTCACTTT. As protein: CASSSTRGGMSSYNSPLHF. J is TRBJ1-6 and V is TRBV7-8; D gene uncertain. This CDR3 contains 19 residues. Germline V gene sequence: CDR1 SGHVS, CDR2 FQNEAQ.

V gene TRBV3-1 (or the pseudogene TRBV3-2) combines with J gene TRBJ2-1, with 8 bases matching TRBD2. The CDR3 contains 15 residues. V dropped 0 bases and J dropped 8; count of bases not matched to a gene: 6. Germline assignment: CDR1 LGHDT and CDR2 YNNKEL (reference sequence). The CDR3 bases are TGTGCCAGCAGCCAAGAAGTAGCGGGACGCGATGAGCAGTTCTTC. Encoded protein: CASSQEVAGRDEQFF.

This chain joins TRBV3-1 (or the pseudogene TRBV3-2) and TRBJ2-3; no clear D gene. Germline CDR1 reads LGHDT; CDR2 reads YNNKEL (reference sequence). The V end was cut by 0 bases, the J end by 4 bases, with 11 bases between. This CDR3 is 15 amino acids long. The CDR3, as DNA: TGTGCCAGCAGCCAAGAATCCGTGAGCCCAGATACGCAGTATTTT. It codes for CASSQESVSPDTQYF.

This clone is a singleton in its sample. The chain uses TRBV6-5 and TRBJ1-4; no definite D call. This CDR3 has 14 residues. V shed 6 bases and J shed 7 bases, with 15 bases lying between them. Germline V gene sequence: CDR1 MNHEY, CDR2 SVGAGI. Here the CDR3 DNA reads TGTGCCAGCAGCTCCAGCCTGACGGGTGAAAAACTGTTTTTT. This translates into CASSSSLTGEKLFF.

The CDR3 DNA follows: TGTGCCAGCAGTTCCGGGACAGGTTCGACTGGCTACACCTTC. It specifies CASSSGTGSTGYTF. The chain uses TRBV6-2 or TRBV6-3 and TRBJ1-2; 8 positions match TRBD1. The CDR3 spans 14 residues. Per the germline V gene, CDR1 is MNHEY and CDR2 is SVGEGT. The ends lost 4 bases at V and 7 bases at J; junction bases unmatched: 8.

A few counts support this clone. The genes are TRBV6-4 and TRBJ2-6; 13 bases align to TRBD2. The ends lost 6 bases at V and 3 bases at J; junction bases unmatched: 11. Germline V CDR1 and CDR2: MRHNA, SNTAGT. The CDR3 runs to 19 residues. This CDR3 is CASRGGLAGPGSGANVLTF. The CDR3 DNA follows: TGTGCCAGCAGGGGGGGACTAGCGGGACCTGGTAGTGGGGCCAACGTCCTGACTTTC.

The chain carries TRBV5-1 and TRBJ2-1; D unclear. This CDR3 is built from 14 residues. V was trimmed by 4 bases and J by 6 bases, leaving 14 bases between them. From germline, CDR1 is SGHRS and CDR2 YFSETQ. The CDR3 sequence: CASSVPPGSNEQFF. The DNA for the CDR3 is TGCGCCAGCAGCGTCCCCCCAGGAAGCAATGAGCAGTTCTTC.

V is TRBV3-1 (or the pseudogene TRBV3-2) and J is TRBJ2-1, with 8 bases lining up with TRBD2. The germline V gene has CDR1 LGHDT and CDR2 YNNKEL (reference sequence). This CDR3 contains 16 residues. The junction had 4 bases not matched to a gene; V was cut back by 1 base and J by 2 bases. CDR3 residues: CASSQVLLAAYNEQFF. The DNA for the CDR3 is TGTGCCAGCAGCCAAGTTCTACTAGCGGCCTACAATGAGCAGTTCTTC.

The genes are TRBV2 and TRBJ2-1; 10 positions match TRBD2. The V segment lost 4 bases and the J segment 7 bases; nucleotides outside the gene matches: 4. The germline V gene has CDR1 SNHLY and CDR2 FYNNEI. This CDR3 contains 14 residues. As DNA, the CDR3 is TGTGCCAGCAGTGCACTAGCGGGGCAGAATGAGCAGTTCTTC. It specifies CASSALAGQNEQFF.

The chain carries TRBV6-5 and TRBJ2-2; unclear D gene. CDR3 length: 15 residues. The V and J ends lost 5 bases and 4 bases respectively, with 14 bases between them. Per the germline V gene, CDR1 is MNHEY and CDR2 is SVGAGI. CDR3 DNA sequence: TGTGCCAGCAGTCGTCGGCTAGTTGGCACCGGGGAGCTGTTTTTT. Residues: CASSRRLVGTGELFF.

The chain uses TRBV6-2 or TRBV6-3 and TRBJ1-6; weak D call: TRBD1 (5 bases). Trimming removed 5 bases from V and 10 bases from J, with 15 bases in between. The CDR3 totals 14 residues. The germline V gene encodes CDR1 MNHEY and CDR2 SVGEGT. DNA of the CDR3: TGTGCCAGCAGTGGGGCCAGTCGCGTGTCACCCCTCCACTTT. Encoded protein: CASSGASRVSPLHF.

The CDR3 spells CASSLRGIPEAFF. The CDR3 bases are TGTGCCAGCAGTTTAAGGGGTATACCTGAAGCTTTCTTT. The rearrangement uses TRBV12-3 or TRBV12-4 and TRBJ1-1, with a weak D call TRBD1 (5 bases). The CDR3 is 13 residues long. V was trimmed by 2 bases and J by 6 bases, leaving 10 bases between them.

The V and J genes are TRBV7-3 and TRBJ1-2; D remains unclear. CDR1 and CDR2 from the germline V gene are SGHTA and FQGTGA. Between the trimmed V and J ends, which lost 5 bases and 8 bases, there was a span of 12 bases. The CDR3 has 12 amino acids. The CDR3 reads CASSPQLRGYTF. The CDR3 DNA reads as TGTGCCAGCAGCCCCCAATTGCGCGGCTACACCTTC.

The chain uses TRBV3-1 (or the pseudogene TRBV3-2) and TRBJ2-1, with D perhaps matching TRBD2 (5 bases). The CDR3 is 15 residues long. CDR1 LGHDT and CDR2 YNNKEL come from the germline V gene (reference sequence). With 7 bases removed from V and 5 bases from J, the gap between germline ends came to 18 bases. The CDR3 spells CASTRGFRGHNEQFF. In DNA, the CDR3 is TGTGCCAGCACCCGAGGGTTTAGAGGGCACAATGAGCAGTTCTTC.

This clone was picked up a small number of times. The V and J genes are TRBV18 and TRBJ2-7; TRBD2 aligns across 11 bases. The J segment lost 0 bases and the V segment lost 4 bases, leaving 5 bases of the junction unmatched. Per germline, CDR1 KGHSH and CDR2 LQKENI. The CDR3 totals 16 residues. CDR3 bases: TGTGCCAGCTCACTAGATAGCGGGAGGGACTCCTACGAGCAGTACTTC. Protein sequence: CASSLDSGRDSYEQYF.

V is TRBV18 and J is TRBJ2-3; D is possibly TRBD2 (6 bases). The CDR3 spans 15 residues. V was cut by 5 bases and J by 0 bases, with 12 bases left in between. Per germline, CDR1 KGHSH and CDR2 LQKENI. The CDR3 protein is CASSAGTDSTDTQYF. Here the CDR3 DNA reads TGTGCCAGCTCAGCGGGAACAGATAGCACAGATACGCAGTATTTT.

V gene TRBV21-1 combines with J gene TRBJ1-2. TRBV21-1 is a pseudogene locus. The CDR3 runs to 16 residues. The CDR3 nucleotides read TGTGCCAGCAGCAAAGATGAGGCACCCTCGCCTTATGGCTACACCTTC. Translating gives CASSKDEAPSPYGYTF.

The chain links TRBV19 to TRBJ2-1, with 8 bases that match TRBD1. This CDR3 region has 15 residues. Germline V gene lookup returns CDR1 LNHDA and CDR2 SQIVND (reference sequence). Losses at the gene ends were 4 bases for V and 2 bases for J; bases not matched to a gene: 4. In DNA form, the CDR3 reads TGTGCCAGTAGTACCGACAGGGGTCCCTACAATGAGCAGTTCTTC. Translating gives CASSTDRGPYNEQFF.

The chain employs TRBV5-5 and TRBJ2-7; 7 bases are shared with TRBD1. Germline trimming cut 0 bases from V and 3 bases from J; bases unmatched to any gene: 6. In germline, CDR1 is SGHKS, CDR2 YYEKEE (reference sequence). The CDR3 spans 15 residues. The CDR3 DNA reads as TGTGCCAGCAGCTTGGACAGGGGCGTAGGCTACGAGCAGTACTTC. Protein: CASSLDRGVGYEQYF.

V gene TRBV7-2 combines with J gene TRBJ2-1; 13 positions match TRBD2. Germline values: CDR1 SGHTA, CDR2 FQGNSA. Trimming took 4 bases from V and 7 from J; bases not matched to a gene: 7. The CDR3 is made up of 16 amino acids. The CDR3 region has the DNA TGTGCCAGCAGCTGGGGACTAGCGGGATCAGGGAATGAGCAGTTCTTC. It yields the protein CASSWGLAGSGNEQFF.

This clone was counted at least ten times. The chain joins TRBV5-3 to TRBJ2-5, with 8 nucleotides matching TRBD2. TRBV5-3 is an open reading frame whose function is uncertain. CDR3 length equals 13 residues. J gave up 5 bases and V 10 bases, and 10 bases lay outside the gene matches. The CDR3 region is CACLGRVVETQYF. CDR3 coding DNA: TGTGCCTGTCTCGGGAGGGTGGTGGAGACCCAGTACTTC.

This clone was counted only a few times. The V and J genes are TRBV9 and TRBJ2-2; 8 bases line up with TRBD2. The CDR3 runs 13 residues. CDR1 and CDR2 (germline): SGDLS, YYNGEE. With 3 bases clipped from V and 9 bases from J, the junction kept 4 bases outside the gene matches. The CDR3: CASSDLAGRELFF. CDR3 nucleotides: TGTGCCAGCAGCGACTTAGCGGGGCGGGAGCTGTTTTTT.